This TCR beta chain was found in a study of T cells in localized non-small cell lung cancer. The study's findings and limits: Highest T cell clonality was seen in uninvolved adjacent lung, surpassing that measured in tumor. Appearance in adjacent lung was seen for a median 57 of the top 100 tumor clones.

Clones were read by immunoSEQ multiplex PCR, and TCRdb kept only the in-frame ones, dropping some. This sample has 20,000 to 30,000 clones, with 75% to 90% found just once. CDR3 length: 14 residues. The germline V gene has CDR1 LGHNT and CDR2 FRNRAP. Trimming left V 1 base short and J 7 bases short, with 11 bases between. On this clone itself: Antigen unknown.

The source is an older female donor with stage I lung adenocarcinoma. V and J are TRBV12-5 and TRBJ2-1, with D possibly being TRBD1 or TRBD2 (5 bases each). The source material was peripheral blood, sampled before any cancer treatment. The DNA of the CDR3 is TGTGCTAGTGGTTTGGATCGGGGACGGAATGAGCAGTTCTTC. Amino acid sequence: CASGLDRGRNEQFF.